The present TCR beta chain was sequenced within a study of Graves' ophthalmopathy and Graves' hyperthyroidism. Study at large: Upon initial diagnosis and before any treatment, peripheral blood was collected. Study findings and constraints: Most expanded clonotypes from thyroid (those above 0.001 frequency) were also found in blood.

The CDR3 consists of 15 residues. Deletions cut 5 bases from V and 2 bases from J, with 16 bases between. Amplification from RNA transcripts yielded the TCR beta CDR3 regions. First-round RT-PCR employed HTBI primers, with a second-round multiplex PCR after it. TCRdb reprocessed the multiplex PCR reads via MiXCR and lists one record per CDR3 protein. The sample consists of roughly 420,000 distinct CDR3 sequences, 20% to 25% of them appearing once. No ophthalmopathy within 18 months of follow-up signified stable hyperthyroidism. Orbital computed tomography, together with clinical symptoms, serum thyroxine, TRAb and thyroid ultrasound, was used for diagnosis. This clonotype was seen at least ten times. Its antigen is still unknown.

Sequenced material: peripheral blood. This sequence joins TRBV12-3 or TRBV12-4 and TRBJ2-7, with D perhaps TRBD1 or TRBD2 (5 bases each). The sequence was collected from a woman aged 18-29 years with stable Graves' hyperthyroidism. The CDR3 coding sequence is TGTGCCAGCAGTCTCTCGGGACCGAGAACCTACGAGCAGTACTTC. It specifies CASSLSGPRTYEQYF.